This T cell receptor (beta chain) was identified in a study of cytomegalovirus exposure and HLA in healthy donors. PCR primers comprised 60 Vbeta and 13 Jbeta primers. Data came from immunoSEQ multiplex PCR; TCRdb stores just in-frame clones and leaves some out. The data contain about 160,000 clones, about three quarters of them seen just once; the ten biggest clones take up 1.4%. This clone was found a few times. This TCR came from a woman aged 25 to 39 in good health and CMV-seronegative. Sequencing input: PBMCs.

The CDR3 nucleotides read TGTGCCAGTCGAACTCTTGGAATCTTTAAAGGGACACACCAATCTAACTATGGCTACACCTTC. Amino acid sequence: CASRTLGIFKGTHQSNYGYTF. The V gene is TRBV2, the J gene TRBJ1-2; D is possibly TRBD1 (6 bases). This CDR3 has 21 amino acids. V was trimmed by 9 bases and J by 0 bases, leaving 35 bases between them. The germline V gene has CDR1 SNHLY and CDR2 FYNNEI.